These 5 T cell receptor beta chains share one sample of origin, sequenced in a study of T cell responses to AZD1222 COVID-19 vaccine. This table comes from immunoSEQ multiplex PCR, and its TCRdb copy is limited to in-frame clones, with some not included. Of over 150,000 clones listed, roughly 92% are singletons. Source: peripheral blood, taken on day 0 of AZD1222 vaccination. These receptors were obtained from an adult in good health.

The chain recombines TRBV28 with TRBJ1-1, with 8 positions matching TRBD1. CDR3 length: 14 residues. In germline, CDR1 is MDHEN, CDR2 SYDVKM. V shed 6 bases and J 5 bases; nucleotides not matched to a gene: 8. The CDR3 loop reads CASSLGQGETEAFF. The CDR3 DNA follows: TGTGCCAGCAGCCTCGGACAGGGTGAAACTGAAGCTTTCTTT.

The V gene is TRBV7-2, the J gene TRBJ2-7; no clear D. This CDR3 contains 12 residues. The V end lost 3 bases, the J end lost 3 bases, and 6 bases lay between the germline ends. The germline V gene encodes CDR1 SGHTA and CDR2 FQGNSA. DNA of the CDR3: TGTGCCAGCAGCTTTTTAGGCTACGAGCAGTACTTC. It specifies CASSFLGYEQYF.

The chain joins TRBV5-1 to TRBJ1-6, with D perhaps matching TRBD1 (5 bases). Trimming took off 7 bases at V and 7 bases at J, with 9 bases between the two ends. From germline, CDR1 is SGHRS and CDR2 YFSETQ. The CDR3 extends over 12 amino acids. The CDR3 reads CASGAGNSPLHF. The CDR3 DNA follows: TGCGCCAGCGGGGCGGGAAATTCACCCCTCCACTTT.

The chain employs TRBV19 and TRBJ1-1, with TRBD1 as a possible D gene (6 bases). There are 14 residues in the CDR3. V was trimmed by 11 bases and J by 0 bases, leaving 16 bases between them. In germline, CDR1 is LNHDA, CDR2 SQIVND (reference sequence). The CDR3 DNA reads as TGTGCCGCGATAGGGGGTCCCCTGAACACTGAAGCTTTCTTT. Amino acid sequence: CAAIGGPLNTEAFF.

The chain uses TRBV2 and TRBJ1-1; TRBD1 matches 11 bases. Germline V gene lookup returns CDR1 SNHLY and CDR2 FYNNEI. The CDR3 covers 15 residues. Trimming at V came to 6 bases and at J to 0 bases, leaving 3 bases not matched to a gene. The CDR3, as DNA: TGTGCCAGCAGCTGGGACAGGGGGATGAACACTGAAGCTTTCTTT. This encodes CASSWDRGMNTEAFF.